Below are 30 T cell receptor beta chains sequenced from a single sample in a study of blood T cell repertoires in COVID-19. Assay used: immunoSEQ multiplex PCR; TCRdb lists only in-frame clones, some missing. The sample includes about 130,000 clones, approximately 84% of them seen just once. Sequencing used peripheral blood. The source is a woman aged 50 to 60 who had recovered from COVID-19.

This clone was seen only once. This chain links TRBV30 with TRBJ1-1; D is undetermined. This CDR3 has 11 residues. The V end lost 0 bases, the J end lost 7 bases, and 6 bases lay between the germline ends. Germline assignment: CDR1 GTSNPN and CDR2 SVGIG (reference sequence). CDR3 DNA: TGTGCCTGGAGTGTACGGTTTGAAGCTTTCTTT. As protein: CAWSVRFEAFF.

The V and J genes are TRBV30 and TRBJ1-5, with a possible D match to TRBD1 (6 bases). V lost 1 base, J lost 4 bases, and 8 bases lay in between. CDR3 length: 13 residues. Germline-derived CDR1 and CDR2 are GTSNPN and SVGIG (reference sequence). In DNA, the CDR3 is TGTGCCTGGAGTGCTCAGGGGAATCAGCCCCAGCATTTT. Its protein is CAWSAQGNQPQHF. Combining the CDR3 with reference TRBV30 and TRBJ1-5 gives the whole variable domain SQTIHQWPATLVQPVGSPLSLECTVEGTSNPNLYWYRQAAGRGLQLLFYSVGIGQISSEVPQNLSASRPQDRQFILSSKKLLLSDSGFYLCAWSAQGNQPQHFGDGTRLSIL.

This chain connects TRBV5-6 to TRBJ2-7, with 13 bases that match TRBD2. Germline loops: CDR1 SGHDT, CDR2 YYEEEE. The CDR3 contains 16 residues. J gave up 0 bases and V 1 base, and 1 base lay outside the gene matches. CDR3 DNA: TGTGCCAGCAGCTTGAGACTAGCGGGGGGCTCCTACGAGCAGTACTTC. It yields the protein CASSLRLAGGSYEQYF.

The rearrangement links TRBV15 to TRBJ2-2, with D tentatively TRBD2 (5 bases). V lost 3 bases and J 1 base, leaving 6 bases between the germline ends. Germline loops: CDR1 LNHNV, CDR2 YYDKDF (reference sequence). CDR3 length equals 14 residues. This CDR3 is CATSSRGNTGELFF. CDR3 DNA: TGTGCCACCAGCAGCCGGGGGAACACCGGGGAGCTGTTTTTT.

CDR3 protein: CASSPRVYEAFF. CDR3 sequence (DNA): TGTGCCAGCTCACCTCGGGTTTATGAAGCTTTCTTT. This sequence joins TRBV18 and TRBJ1-1; D gene uncertain. The V end was cut by 3 bases, the J end by 7 bases, with 9 bases between. CDR3 size: 12 residues. Per germline, CDR1 KGHSH and CDR2 LQKENI.

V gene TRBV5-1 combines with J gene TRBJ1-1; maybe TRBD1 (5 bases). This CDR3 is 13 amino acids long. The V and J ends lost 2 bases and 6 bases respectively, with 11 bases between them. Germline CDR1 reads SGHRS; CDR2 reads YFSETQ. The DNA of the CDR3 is TGCGCCAGCAGCTTCCGGCAGGGTGCTGAAGCTTTCTTT. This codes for CASSFRQGAEAFF. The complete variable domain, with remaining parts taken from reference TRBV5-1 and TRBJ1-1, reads KAGVTQTPRYLIKTRGQQVTLSCSPISGHRSVSWYQQTPGQGLQFLFEYFSETQRNKGNFPGRFSGRQFSNSRSEMNVSTLELGDSALYLCASSFRQGAEAFFGQGTRLTVV.

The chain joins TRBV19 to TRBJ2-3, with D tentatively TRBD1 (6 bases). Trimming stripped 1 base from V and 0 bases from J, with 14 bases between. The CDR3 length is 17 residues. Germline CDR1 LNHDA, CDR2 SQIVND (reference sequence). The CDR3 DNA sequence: TGTGCCAGTAGTATAGCAGGGACATCGGGTAGCACAGATACGCAGTATTTT. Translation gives CASSIAGTSGSTDTQYF.

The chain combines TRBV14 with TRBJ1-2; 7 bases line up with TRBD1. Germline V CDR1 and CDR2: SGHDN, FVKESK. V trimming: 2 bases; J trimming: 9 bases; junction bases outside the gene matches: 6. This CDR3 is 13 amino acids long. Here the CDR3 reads CASSQHRGVSYTF. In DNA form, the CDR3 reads TGTGCCAGCAGCCAACACAGGGGTGTGAGCTACACCTTC.

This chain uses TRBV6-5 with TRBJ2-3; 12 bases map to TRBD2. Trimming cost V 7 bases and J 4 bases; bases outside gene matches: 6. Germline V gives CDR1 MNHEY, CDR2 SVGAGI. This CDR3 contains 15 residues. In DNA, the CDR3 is TGTGCCAGCAAAGAGACTAGCGGGAGAGCAGATACGCAGTATTTT. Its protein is CASKETSGRADTQYF.

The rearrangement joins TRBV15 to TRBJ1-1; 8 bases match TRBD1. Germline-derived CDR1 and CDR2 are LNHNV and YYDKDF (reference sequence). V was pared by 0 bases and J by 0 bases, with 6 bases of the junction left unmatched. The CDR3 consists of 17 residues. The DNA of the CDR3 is TGTGCCACCAGCAGAGATTACAGGGGGAGCATGAACACTGAAGCTTTCTTT. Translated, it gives CATSRDYRGSMNTEAFF. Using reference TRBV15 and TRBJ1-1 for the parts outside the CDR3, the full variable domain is DAMVIQNPRYQVTQFGKPVTLSCSQTLNHNVMYWYQQKSSQAPKLLFHYYDKDFNNEADTPDNFQSRRPNTSFCFLDIRSPGLGDTAMYLCATSRDYRGSMNTEAFFGQGTRLTVV.

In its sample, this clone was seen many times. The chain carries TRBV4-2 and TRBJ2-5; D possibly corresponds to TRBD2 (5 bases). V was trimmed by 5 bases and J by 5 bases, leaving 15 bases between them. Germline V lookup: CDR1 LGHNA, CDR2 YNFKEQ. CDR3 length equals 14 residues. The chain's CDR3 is CASSMGSSRETQYF. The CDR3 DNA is TGTGCCAGCAGCATGGGGTCTAGCCGGGAGACCCAGTACTTC.

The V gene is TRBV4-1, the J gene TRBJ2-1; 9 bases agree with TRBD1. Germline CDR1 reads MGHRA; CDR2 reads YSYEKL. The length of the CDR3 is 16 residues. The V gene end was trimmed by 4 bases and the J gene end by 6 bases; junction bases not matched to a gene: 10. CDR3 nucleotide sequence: TGCGCCAGCAGCCGCCCCCCGGGACAGGGTGCCAATGAGCAGTTCTTC. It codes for CASSRPPGQGANEQFF.

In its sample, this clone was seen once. CDR3 sequence reads: CASSEEIWREQYF. CDR3 DNA: TGTGCCAGCAGTGAAGAAATTTGGAGGGAGCAGTACTTC. The chain has TRBV2 and TRBJ2-7, with D possibly being TRBD2 (5 bases). Trimming left V 1 base short and J 7 bases short, with 11 bases between. CDR1 and CDR2 from the germline V gene are SNHLY and FYNNEI. The CDR3 has 13 residues.

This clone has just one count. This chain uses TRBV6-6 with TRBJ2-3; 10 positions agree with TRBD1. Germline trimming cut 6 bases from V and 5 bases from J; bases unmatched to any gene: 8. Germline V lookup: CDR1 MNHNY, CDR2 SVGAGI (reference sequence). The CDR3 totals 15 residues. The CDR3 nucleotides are TGTGCCAGCAGAGCCGGGACAGGGGAAAAAGATACGCAGTATTTT. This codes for CASRAGTGEKDTQYF.

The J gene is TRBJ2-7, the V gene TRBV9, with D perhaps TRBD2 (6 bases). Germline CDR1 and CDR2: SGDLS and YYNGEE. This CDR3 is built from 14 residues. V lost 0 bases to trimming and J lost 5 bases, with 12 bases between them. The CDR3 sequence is CASSVGGVLDEQYF. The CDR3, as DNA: TGTGCCAGCAGCGTAGGCGGGGTTCTGGACGAGCAGTACTTC.

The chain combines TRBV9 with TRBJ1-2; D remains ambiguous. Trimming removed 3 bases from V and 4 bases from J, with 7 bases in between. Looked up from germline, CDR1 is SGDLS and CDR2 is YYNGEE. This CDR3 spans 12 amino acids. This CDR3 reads CASSAHSYGYTF. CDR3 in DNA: TGTGCCAGCAGCGCTCACAGCTATGGCTACACCTTC.

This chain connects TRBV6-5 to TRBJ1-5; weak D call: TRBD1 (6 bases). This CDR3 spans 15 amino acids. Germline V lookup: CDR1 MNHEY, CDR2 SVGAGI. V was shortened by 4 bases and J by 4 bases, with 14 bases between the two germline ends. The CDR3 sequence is CASSSPGEGNQPQHF. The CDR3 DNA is TGTGCCAGCAGTTCCCCAGGGGAGGGTAATCAGCCCCAGCATTTT.

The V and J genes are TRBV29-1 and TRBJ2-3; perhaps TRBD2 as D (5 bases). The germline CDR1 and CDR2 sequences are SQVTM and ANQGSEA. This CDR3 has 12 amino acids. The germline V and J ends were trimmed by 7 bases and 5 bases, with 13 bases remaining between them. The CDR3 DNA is TGCAGCGCTAGGACTGTGGGAGATACGCAGTATTTT. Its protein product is CSARTVGDTQYF.

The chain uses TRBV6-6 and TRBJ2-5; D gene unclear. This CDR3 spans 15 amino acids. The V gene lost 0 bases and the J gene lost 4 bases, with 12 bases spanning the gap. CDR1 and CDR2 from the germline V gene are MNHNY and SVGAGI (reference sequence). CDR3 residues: CASSYSTLEGETQYF. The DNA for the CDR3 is TGTGCCAGCAGTTACTCGACCCTAGAAGGAGAGACCCAGTACTTC.

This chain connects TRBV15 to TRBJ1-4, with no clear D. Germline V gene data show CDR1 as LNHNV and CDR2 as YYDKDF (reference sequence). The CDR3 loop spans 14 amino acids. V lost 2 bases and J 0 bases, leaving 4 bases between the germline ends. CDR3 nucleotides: TGTGCCACCAGCAGACATGCAACTAATGAAAAACTGTTTTTT. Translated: CATSRHATNEKLFF.

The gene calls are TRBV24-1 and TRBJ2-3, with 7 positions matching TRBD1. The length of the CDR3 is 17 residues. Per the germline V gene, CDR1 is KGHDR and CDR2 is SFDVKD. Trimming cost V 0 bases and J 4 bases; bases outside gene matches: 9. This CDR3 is CATSDLQGGPAADTQYF. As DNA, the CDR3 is TGTGCCACCAGTGATTTGCAAGGGGGCCCCGCGGCAGATACGCAGTATTTT.

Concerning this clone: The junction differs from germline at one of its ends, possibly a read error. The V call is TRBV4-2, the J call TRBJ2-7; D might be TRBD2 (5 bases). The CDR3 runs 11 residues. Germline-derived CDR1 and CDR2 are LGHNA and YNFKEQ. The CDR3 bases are TGTGCCAGCAGCCAAGGATTGAGGGTCCACTTC. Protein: CASSQGLRVHF.

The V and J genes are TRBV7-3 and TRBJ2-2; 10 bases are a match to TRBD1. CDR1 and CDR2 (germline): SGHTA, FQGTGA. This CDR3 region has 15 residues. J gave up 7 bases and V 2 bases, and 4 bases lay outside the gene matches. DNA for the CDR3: TGTGCCAGCAGCTTATCGGGACAGGGGATCGGGGAGCTGTTTTTT. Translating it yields CASSLSGQGIGELFF.

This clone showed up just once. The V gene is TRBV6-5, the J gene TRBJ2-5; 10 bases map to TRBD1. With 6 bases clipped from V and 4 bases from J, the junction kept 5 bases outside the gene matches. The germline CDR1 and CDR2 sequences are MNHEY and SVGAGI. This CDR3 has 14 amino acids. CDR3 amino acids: CASRKTGGRETQYF. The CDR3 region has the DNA TGTGCCAGCAGGAAGACAGGGGGCCGAGAGACCCAGTACTTC.

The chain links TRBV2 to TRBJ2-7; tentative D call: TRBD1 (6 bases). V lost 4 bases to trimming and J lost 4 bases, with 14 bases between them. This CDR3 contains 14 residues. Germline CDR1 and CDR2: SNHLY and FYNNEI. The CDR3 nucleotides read TGTGCCAGCAGTGGAAAAATCAGGGGATACGAGCAGTACTTC. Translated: CASSGKIRGYEQYF.

The CDR3 region has the DNA TGTGCCAGCAGTGAATATAAGGTGGACAAAACAGATACGCAGTATTTT. It yields the protein CASSEYKVDKTDTQYF. The V and J genes are TRBV25-1 and TRBJ2-3; D is possibly TRBD1 (5 bases). This CDR3 has 16 amino acids. The V gene's germline CDR1 is MGHDK and CDR2 SYGVNS. V was trimmed by 0 bases and J by 3 bases, leaving 13 bases between them. Complete variable domain (other parts from reference TRBV25-1 and TRBJ2-3): EADIYQTPRYLVIGTGKKITLECSQTMGHDKMYWYQQDPGMELHLIHYSYGVNSTEKGDLSSESTVSRIRTEHFPLTLESARPSHTSQYLCASSEYKVDKTDTQYFGPGTRLTVL.

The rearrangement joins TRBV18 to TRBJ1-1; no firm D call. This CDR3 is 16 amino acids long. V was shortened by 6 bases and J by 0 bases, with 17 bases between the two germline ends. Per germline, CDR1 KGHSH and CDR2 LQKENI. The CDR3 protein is CASSARPIGMNTEAFF. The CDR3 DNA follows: TGTGCCAGCTCGGCCCGCCCCATTGGTATGAACACTGAAGCTTTCTTT. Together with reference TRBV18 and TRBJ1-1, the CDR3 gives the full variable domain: NAGVMQNPRHLVRRRGQEARLRCSPMKGHSHVYWYRQLPEEGLKFMVYLQKENIIDESGMPKERFSAEFPKEGPSILRIQQVVRGDSAAYFCASSARPIGMNTEAFFGQGTRLTVV.

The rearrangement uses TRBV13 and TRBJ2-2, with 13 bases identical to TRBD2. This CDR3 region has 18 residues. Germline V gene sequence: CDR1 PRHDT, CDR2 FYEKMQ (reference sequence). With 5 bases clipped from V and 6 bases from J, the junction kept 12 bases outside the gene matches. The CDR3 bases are TGTGCCAGCAGCCCCCGGACTAGCGGGAGTCGCACGTCCGGGGAGCTGTTTTTT. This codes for CASSPRTSGSRTSGELFF.

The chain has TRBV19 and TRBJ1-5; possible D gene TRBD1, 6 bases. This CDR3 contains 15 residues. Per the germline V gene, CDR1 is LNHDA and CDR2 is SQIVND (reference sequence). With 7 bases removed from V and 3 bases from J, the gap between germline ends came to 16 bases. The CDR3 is CASTYVTGFNQPQHF. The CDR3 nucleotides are TGTGCCAGTACCTACGTGACAGGATTCAATCAGCCCCAGCATTTT.

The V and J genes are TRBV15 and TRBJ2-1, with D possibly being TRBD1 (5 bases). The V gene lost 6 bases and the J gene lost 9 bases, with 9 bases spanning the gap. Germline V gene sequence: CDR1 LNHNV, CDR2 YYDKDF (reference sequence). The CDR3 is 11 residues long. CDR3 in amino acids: CATRSGSEQFF. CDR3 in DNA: TGTGCCACCAGGTCAGGGTCTGAGCAGTTCTTC.